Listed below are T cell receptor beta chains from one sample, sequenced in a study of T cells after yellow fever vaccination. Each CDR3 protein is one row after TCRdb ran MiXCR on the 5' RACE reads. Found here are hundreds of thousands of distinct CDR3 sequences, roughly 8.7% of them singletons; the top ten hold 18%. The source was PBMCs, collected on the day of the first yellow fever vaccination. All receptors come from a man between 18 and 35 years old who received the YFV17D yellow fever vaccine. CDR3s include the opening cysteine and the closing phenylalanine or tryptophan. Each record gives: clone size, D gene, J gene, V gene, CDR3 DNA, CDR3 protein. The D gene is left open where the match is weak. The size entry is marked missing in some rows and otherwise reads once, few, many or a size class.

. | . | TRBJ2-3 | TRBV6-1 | TGTGCCAGCAGGACCGTGGGGGGGGGCTGGAGAGGCACAGATACGCAGTATTTT | CASRTVGGGWRGTDTQYF
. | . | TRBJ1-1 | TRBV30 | TGTGCCTGGATCCGCACTGAAGCTTTCTTT | CAWIRTEAFF
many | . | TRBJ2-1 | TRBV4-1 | TGCGCCAGCAGCCAAGATCTCAGCTCCTACAATGAGCAGTTCTTC | CASSQDLSSYNEQFF
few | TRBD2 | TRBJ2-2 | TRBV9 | TGTGCCAGCAGCCCGGGACTAACTAACACCGGGGAGCTGTTTTTT | CASSPGLTNTGELFF
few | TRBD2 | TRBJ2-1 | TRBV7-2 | TGTGCCGGAGGGACTAGCGGGGGCAATGAGCAGTTCTTC | CAGGTSGGNEQFF
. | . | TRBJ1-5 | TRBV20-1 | TGCAGTGCTAGCGGACAGTGGCATCAGCCCCAGCATTTT | CSASGQWHQPQHF
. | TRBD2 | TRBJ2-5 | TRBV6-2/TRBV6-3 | TGTGCCAGCAGCCCAATGACTAGCGGGGTCGAGACCCAGTACTTC | CASSPMTSGVETQYF
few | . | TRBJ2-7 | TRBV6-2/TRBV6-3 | TGTGCCAGCAGTTACCACAGTATATTAACCTACGAGCAGTACTTC | CASSYHSILTYEQYF
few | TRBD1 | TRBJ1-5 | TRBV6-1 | TGTGCCAGCAGGCCTGACAGGGCGGTAAGCAATCAGCCCCAGCATTTT | CASRPDRAVSNQPQHF
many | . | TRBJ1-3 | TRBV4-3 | TGCGCCAGCAGCCAAGCCTACAAGGTCATAACTGGAAACACCATATATTTT | CASSQAYKVITGNTIYF